This T cell receptor (beta chain) was recovered during a study of blood T cell repertoires in COVID-19. The CDR3 length is 13 residues. Germline V gene data show CDR1 as SGDLS and CDR2 as YYNGEE. The V and J ends lost 6 bases and 1 base respectively, with 10 bases between them. Original analysis: Amplification of reference gene primers was used by the study to estimate nucleated cell counts. The table came from immunoSEQ multiplex PCR; TCRdb's copy has only in-frame clones and leaves some out. D and trimming come from the DNA, and the V and J calls and clone size come from that table. The data hold approximately 140,000 clones, with less than 90% observed a single time.

The sample was peripheral blood. The sequence was obtained from a man aged 55 to 69 with acute or convalescent COVID-19. This chain joins TRBV9 and TRBJ1-1; D is uncertain. The CDR3 nucleotides read TGTGCCAGCACCAGATCGGGGAACACTGAAGCTTTCTTT. Translated: CASTRSGNTEAFF.